This TCR beta chain appears in the sequencing data of a study of blood T cell repertoires in COVID-19. The V segment lost 1 base and the J segment 8 bases; nucleotides outside the gene matches: 2. CDR3 length: 14 residues. Germline V gene sequence: CDR1 SGHVS, CDR2 FNYEAQ. Here immunoSEQ multiplex PCR was the method, and the copy in TCRdb shows in-frame clones only, minus some. The sample yields 450,000 or so clones, around 90% seen once. This TCR came from a man aged 18 to 29 who had recovered from COVID-19. V and J are TRBV7-6 and TRBJ2-1, with 10 bases matching TRBD2. The specimen sequenced was PBMCs or T cells enriched from blood (not recorded which). The CDR3 here is CASSLDLAGDEQFF. The CDR3 nucleotides are TGTGCCAGCAGCTTAGATCTAGCGGGGGATGAGCAGTTCTTC.